Sequencing of this TCR beta chain was carried out in a study of blood T cell repertoires in COVID-19. Study context: Material from acute and convalescent COVID-19 was sourced from the United States, Italy and Spain.

Categorization into cohorts depended on clinical history that participants reported. Before they entered the study, exposed participants had met a COVID-19 case within 2 weeks. Here immunoSEQ multiplex PCR was the method, and the copy in TCRdb shows in-frame clones only, minus some. The table has nearly 250,000 clones, 85% to 90% seen once. The CDR3 spans 12 residues. V lost 0 bases and J 5 bases, leaving 4 bases between the germline ends. CDR1 is LGHNA and CDR2 is YNFKEQ in the germline V gene. The genes are TRBV4-2 and TRBJ1-2; D remains unclear. The sequencing sample was made of PBMCs or T cells enriched from blood (not recorded which). The receptor's source is a man over 45 who had been exposed to COVID-19. The CDR3 region has the DNA TGTGCCAGCAGCCAAGAATCATATGGCTACACCTTC. Amino acids: CASSQESYGYTF.